The clone carrying this T cell receptor beta chain was detected only once. Its target is not known. The sample is drawn from a study of shared clonotypes between healthy human individuals. Findings and caveats of the study: Relative to memory subsets, naive subsets generally showed larger estimated richness.

Method: immunoSEQ multiplex PCR; TCRdb's copy keeps in-frame clones and lacks some. This table has under 300,000 clones, 50% to 75% appearing once. Trimming took 4 bases from V and 5 from J, leaving 12 bases between them. The CDR3 length is 12 residues. Germline values: CDR1 SQVTM, CDR2 ANQGSEA. The chain is built from TRBV29-1 and TRBJ2-7; D possibly uses TRBD1 or TRBD2 (5 bases each). Sequences were obtained from memory CD4+ T cells sorted from blood. As for subset: CD45RA-negative fraction. The clonotype comes from a man aged 30 to 45 in good health. DNA for the CDR3: TGCAGCGTTGGAGGGGATCGGGACGAGCAGTACTTC. Its protein product is CSVGGDRDEQYF.